A single sample is the source of the 25 T cell receptor beta chains below, sequenced in a study of shared T cell receptors in the human thymus. The assay was immunoSEQ multiplex PCR, and TCRdb's table has in-frame clones only and misses some. Of 550,000 to 800,000 clones in the sample, 80% to 90% were seen once. The sample was also linked to a second study, of human thymus T cells.

The specimen was thymocytes. The receptors come from a girl under two years old with a congenital heart defect.

The chain links TRBV5-6 to TRBJ1-2; possible D gene TRBD1, 6 bases. There are 15 residues in the CDR3. Germline loops: CDR1 SGHDT, CDR2 YYEEEE. The ends were cut back, 2 bases at V and 3 bases at J, with 14 bases in the middle. The CDR3 nucleotides read TGTGCCAGCAGCTTCGGTGGCAGGGGCGACTATGGCTACACCTTC. This sequence encodes CASSFGGRGDYGYTF.

This clone was observed once. The rearrangement joins TRBV4-1 to TRBJ2-2; D might be TRBD2 (5 bases). Per germline, CDR1 MGHRA and CDR2 YSYEKL. The V end was cut by 0 bases, the J end by 2 bases, with 10 bases between. The CDR3 has 16 residues. The CDR3 nucleotides are TGCGCCAGCAGCCAAGAGGCCGGGGTAAACACCGGGGAGCTGTTTTTT. Translated, it gives CASSQEAGVNTGELFF.

The V call is TRBV6-6, the J call TRBJ2-7; possibly TRBD1 for D (6 bases). The CDR3 totals 14 residues. The germline V gene has CDR1 MNHNY and CDR2 SVGAGI (reference sequence). Trimming removed 6 bases at V and 2 bases at J, with 14 bases between. CDR3 bases: TGTGCCAGCAGGGAAAGACAGGTTACCTACGAGCAGTACTTC. Translated: CASRERQVTYEQYF.

The gene calls are TRBV28 and TRBJ1-1; D not certain. The CDR3 contains 17 residues. With 2 bases removed from V and 11 bases from J, the gap between germline ends came to 27 bases. Germline V gene data show CDR1 as MDHEN and CDR2 as SYDVKM. The CDR3 reads CASSLRSGKSLRLFAFF. Here the CDR3 DNA reads TGTGCCAGCAGTTTAAGGTCGGGGAAAAGCTTACGACTTTTCGCTTTCTTT. Using reference TRBV28 and TRBJ1-1 for the parts outside the CDR3, the full variable domain is DVKVTQSSRYLVKRTGEKVFLECVQDMDHENMFWYRQDPGLGLRLIYFSYDVKMKEKGDIPEGYSVSREKKERFSLILESASTNQTSMYLCASSLRSGKSLRLFAFFGQGTRLTVV.

Concerning this clone: Its ends do not fully match the called genes, so a read error is possible. Other DNA variants within this sample encode the same CDR3. This chain connects TRBV14 to TRBJ1-6; D ambiguous. Germline CDR1 SGHDN, CDR2 FVKESK. The CDR3 consists of 16 residues. CDR3: CASSRTRVGRNSPLHF. Written as DNA, the CDR3 is TGTGCCAGCAGCCGGACCCGGGTCGGGAGGAATTCCCCCCTCCACTTT.

In its sample, this clone was seen once. The chain carries TRBV7-2 and TRBJ2-7, with D perhaps TRBD2 (5 bases). There are 13 residues in the CDR3. Looked up from germline, CDR1 is SGHTA and CDR2 is FQGNSA. V lost 4 bases and J 3 bases, leaving 10 bases between the germline ends. The CDR3 reads CASSSRTGYEQYF. For the CDR3, the DNA is TGTGCCAGCAGCTCCCGGACTGGCTACGAGCAGTACTTC.

The sample holds one count of this clone. V is TRBV4-2 and J is TRBJ1-2, with D uncertain. The length of the CDR3 is 15 residues. V was shortened by 0 bases and J by 3 bases, with 11 bases between the two germline ends. The germline gives CDR1 LGHNA, CDR2 YNFKEQ. This CDR3 is CASSQDSQFYYGYTF. The CDR3 DNA is TGTGCCAGCAGCCAAGATTCACAGTTTTACTATGGCTACACCTTC.

This chain connects TRBV10-1 to TRBJ2-5, with 8 bases fitting TRBD2. The V gene's germline CDR1 is WNHNN and CDR2 SYGVQD (reference sequence). This CDR3 contains 15 residues. The V segment lost 1 base and the J segment 2 bases; nucleotides outside the gene matches: 3. CDR3 sequence (DNA): TGCGCCAGCAGTGAGTTCAAGCGGGGGCAAGAGACCCAGTACTTC. It is translated as CASSEFKRGQETQYF.

The rearrangement uses TRBV10-3 and TRBJ1-2; possibly TRBD1 for D (6 bases). The CDR3 is 14 amino acids. Germline values: CDR1 ENHRY, CDR2 SYGVKD. Deletions cut 7 bases from V and 0 bases from J, with 12 bases between. The CDR3, as DNA: TGTGCCATCACGGGGGGGCCCTCTAACTATGGCTACACCTTC. Its protein product is CAITGGPSNYGYTF.

The chain uses TRBV6-5 and TRBJ1-1; TRBD1 might be the D (5 bases). Looked up from germline, CDR1 is MNHEY and CDR2 is SVGAGI. The CDR3 consists of 14 residues. V was shortened by 6 bases and J by 5 bases, with 16 bases between the two germline ends. The CDR3 loop reads CASSFQGITTEAFF. CDR3 in DNA: TGTGCCAGCAGCTTCCAGGGAATTACAACTGAAGCTTTCTTT.

The gene calls are TRBV4-3 and TRBJ2-7; the match to TRBD1 covers 7 bases. Germline V gives CDR1 LGHNA, CDR2 YSLEER. This CDR3 region has 18 residues. J gave up 4 bases and V 0 bases, and 15 bases lay outside the gene matches. CDR3 sequence: CASSQEGIRGSVWYEQYF. The CDR3 bases are TGCGCCAGCAGCCAAGAAGGGATCAGGGGGTCGGTTTGGTACGAGCAGTACTTC.

The chain links TRBV5-1 to TRBJ2-3; 9 nucleotides align to TRBD2. Germline CDR1 is SGHRS and CDR2 is YFSETQ. This CDR3 is built from 18 residues. V lost 0 bases and J lost 5; bases outside the gene matches: 13. The CDR3 DNA is TGCGCCAGCAGCTTGGGAGGCGCGGCGGGGGGGCTTGGAGATACGCAGTATTTT. Translated: CASSLGGAAGGLGDTQYF.

The rearrangement links TRBV27 to TRBJ1-5; TRBD1 agrees at 7 bases. CDR3 length: 14 residues. Trimming at V came to 6 bases and at J to 7 bases, leaving 9 bases not matched to a gene. Germline assignment: CDR1 MNHEY and CDR2 SMNVEV (reference sequence). CDR3 coding DNA: TGTGCCAGCAGCCTAAGGCAGGGGGGCCAGCCCCAGCATTTT. It codes for CASSLRQGGQPQHF.

This clone was found once. This chain joins TRBV7-9 and TRBJ1-1, with a possible D match to TRBD1 (6 bases). With 4 bases removed from V and 1 base from J, the gap between germline ends came to 22 bases. Germline CDR1 reads SEHNR; CDR2 reads FQNEAQ (reference sequence). This CDR3 has 18 residues. Written as DNA, the CDR3 is TGTGCCAGCAGCTGGAAGAGGTCAGGGGACGACTCGAACACTGAAGCTTTCTTT. Translated, it gives CASSWKRSGDDSNTEAFF.

The chain uses TRBV19 and TRBJ2-3; TRBD1 agrees at 7 bases. Germline V lookup: CDR1 LNHDA, CDR2 SQIVND (reference sequence). J was trimmed by 6 bases and V by 3 bases; bases with no gene match: 12. This CDR3 is 16 amino acids long. CDR3: CASSIGAGGSSDTQYF. In DNA, the CDR3 is TGTGCCAGTAGTATTGGGGCAGGGGGATCGTCGGATACGCAGTATTTT. Full variable domain (rest looked up from reference TRBV19 and TRBJ2-3): DGGITQSPKYLFRKEGQNVTLSCEQNLNHDAMYWYRQDPGQGLRLIYYSQIVNDFQKGDIAEGYSVSREKKESFPLTVTSAQKNPTAFYLCASSIGAGGSSDTQYFGPGTRLTVL.

This chain uses TRBV6-6 with TRBJ1-2; TRBD1 agrees at 10 bases. The V gene's germline CDR1 is MNHNY and CDR2 SVGAGI (reference sequence). J was trimmed by 5 bases and V by 10 bases; bases with no gene match: 13. The CDR3 has 15 residues. CDR3 in amino acids: CATLGGTGAHYGYTF. CDR3 bases: TGTGCCACCCTAGGGGGGACAGGGGCCCATTATGGCTACACCTTC.

V gene TRBV27 combines with J gene TRBJ1-2; 7 positions agree with TRBD1. The V and J ends lost 4 bases and 8 bases, in that order; junction bases with no gene match: 10. Germline CDR1 reads MNHEY; CDR2 reads SMNVEV (reference sequence). This CDR3 contains 14 residues. DNA for the CDR3: TGTGCCAGCAGTTGGGATCACAGGGGCGGCGGCTACACCTTC. Its protein product is CASSWDHRGGGYTF.

The gene calls are TRBV5-1 and TRBJ1-2; 7 nucleotides match TRBD1. After removal of 1 base from V and 1 base from J, the junction contained 4 bases not matched to a gene. From germline, CDR1 is SGHRS and CDR2 YFSETQ. CDR3 size: 15 residues. The DNA for the CDR3 is TGCGCCAGCAGCTTGTTAGGGACAGATAACTATGGCTACACCTTC. It is translated as CASSLLGTDNYGYTF.

This sequence joins TRBV30 and TRBJ2-5, with 13 bases matching TRBD2. The CDR3 length is 15 residues. Germline CDR1 GTSNPN, CDR2 SVGIG (reference sequence). V trimming: 6 bases; J trimming: 3 bases; junction bases outside the gene matches: 7. CDR3 coding DNA: TGTGCCTGTTTGACTAGCGGGGGGATTAAAGAGACCCAGTACTTC. Translating it yields CACLTSGGIKETQYF.

The chain employs TRBV4-1 and TRBJ1-5; D might be TRBD1 (5 bases). CDR3 size: 16 residues. V was trimmed by 1 base and J by 9 bases, leaving 19 bases between them. From germline, CDR1 is MGHRA and CDR2 YSYEKL. CDR3: CASSQAVRTGVPPQHF. CDR3 DNA: TGCGCCAGCAGCCAAGCTGTCCGGACGGGGGTACCGCCCCAGCATTTT.

This clone was seen a handful of times. J is TRBJ1-4 and V is TRBV5-6; 8 nucleotides line up with TRBD1. The CDR3 contains 15 residues. V lost 4 bases and J lost 6; bases outside the gene matches: 8. Germline lookup yields CDR1 SGHDT and CDR2 YYEEEE. The CDR3 sequence: CASSLGTGWDEKLFF. CDR3 nucleotide sequence: TGTGCCAGCAGCCTGGGGACAGGCTGGGATGAAAAACTGTTTTTT.

The chain uses TRBV6-6 and TRBJ1-3; no firm D call. This CDR3 spans 14 amino acids. The germline V gene has CDR1 MNHNY and CDR2 SVGAGI (reference sequence). V lost 6 bases and J lost 4, with 13 bases in between. The CDR3, as DNA: TGTGCCAGCAGCCCTGGACTATCGGGAAACACCATATATTTT. Protein: CASSPGLSGNTIYF.

The V call is TRBV7-2, the J call TRBJ2-7; TRBD2 might be the D (5 bases). V shed 4 bases and J shed 2 bases, with 12 bases lying between them. The CDR3 length is 14 residues. The germline gives CDR1 SGHTA, CDR2 FQGNSA. Written as DNA, the CDR3 is TGTGCCAGCAGCTGGGCGGGCCATACCTACGAGCAGTACTTC. It yields the protein CASSWAGHTYEQYF.

The chain joins TRBV14 to TRBJ2-2; D is undetermined. Trimming stripped 1 base from V and 7 bases from J, with 13 bases between. The CDR3 totals 15 residues. Germline V lookup: CDR1 SGHDN, CDR2 FVKESK. The CDR3 protein is CASSQAPTGRGELFF. CDR3 sequence (DNA): TGTGCCAGCAGCCAAGCCCCCACTGGGCGCGGGGAGCTGTTTTTT.

This clone occurred once. The rearrangement links TRBV5-1 to TRBJ2-1, with D possibly being TRBD2 (6 bases). Looked up from germline, CDR1 is SGHRS and CDR2 is YFSETQ. The CDR3 runs to 16 residues. V gave up 0 bases and J gave up 9 bases, with 19 bases separating them. As DNA, the CDR3 is TGCGCCAGCAGCTTGGGCGCTTACGTGGGGGGTGGTGAGCAGTTCTTC. Encoded protein: CASSLGAYVGGGEQFF.